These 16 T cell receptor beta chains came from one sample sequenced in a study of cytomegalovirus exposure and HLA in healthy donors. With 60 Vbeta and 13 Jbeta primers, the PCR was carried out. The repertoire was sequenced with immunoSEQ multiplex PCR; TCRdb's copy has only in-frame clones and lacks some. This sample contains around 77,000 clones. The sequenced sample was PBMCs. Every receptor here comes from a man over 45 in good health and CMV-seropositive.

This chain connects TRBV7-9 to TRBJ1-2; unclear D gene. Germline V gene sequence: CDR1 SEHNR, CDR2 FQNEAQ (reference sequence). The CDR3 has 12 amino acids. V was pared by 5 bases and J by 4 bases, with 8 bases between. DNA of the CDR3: TGTGCCAGCAGCCCCGCCGGCTATGGCTACACCTTC. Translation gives CASSPAGYGYTF.

DNA for the CDR3: TGTGCCAGCAGCTATGAGGGATCTTATGGCTACACCTTC. It translates to CASSYEGSYGYTF. This rearrangement joins TRBV5-4 to TRBJ1-2, with D hard to call. V shed 3 bases and J shed 5 bases, with 11 bases lying between them. The CDR3 has 13 residues. Germline values: CDR1 SGHNT, CDR2 YYREEE (reference sequence).

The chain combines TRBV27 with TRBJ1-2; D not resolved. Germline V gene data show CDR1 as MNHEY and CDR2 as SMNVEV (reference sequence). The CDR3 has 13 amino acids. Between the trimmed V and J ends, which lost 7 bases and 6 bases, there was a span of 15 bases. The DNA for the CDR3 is TGTGCCAGCAAGAGCGTTCTAAGGCATGGCTACACCTTC. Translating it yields CASKSVLRHGYTF.

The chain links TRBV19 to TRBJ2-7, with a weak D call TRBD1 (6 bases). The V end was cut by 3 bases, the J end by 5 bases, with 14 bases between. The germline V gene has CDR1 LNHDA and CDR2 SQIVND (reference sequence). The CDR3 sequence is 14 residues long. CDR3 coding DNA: TGTGCCAGTAGTATCACCGGGACACGGGACGAGCAGTACTTC. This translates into CASSITGTRDEQYF.

CDR3 nucleotide sequence: TGTGCCAGCAGCCAAGACAGGGTCTTCACAGATACGCAGTATTTT. As protein: CASSQDRVFTDTQYF. V gene TRBV5-4 combines with J gene TRBJ2-3; 7 bases align to TRBD1. The CDR3 is 15 amino acids. The germline gives CDR1 SGHNT, CDR2 YYREEE (reference sequence). After removal of 4 bases from V and 2 bases from J, the junction contained 7 bases not matched to a gene. Based on the CDR3 plus reference TRBV5-4 and TRBJ2-3, the full variable domain is ETGVTQSPTHLIKTRGQQVTLRCSSQSGHNTVSWYQQALGQGPQFIFQYYREEENGRGNFPPRFSGLQFPNYSSELNVNALELDDSALYLCASSQDRVFTDTQYFGPGTRLTVL.

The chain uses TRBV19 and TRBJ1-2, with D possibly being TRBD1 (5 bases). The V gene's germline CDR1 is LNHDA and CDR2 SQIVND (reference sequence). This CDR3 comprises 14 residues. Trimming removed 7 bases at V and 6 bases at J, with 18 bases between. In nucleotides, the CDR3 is TGTGCCAGTACTCGGGACTCCTTATCTCATGGCTACACCTTC. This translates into CASTRDSLSHGYTF. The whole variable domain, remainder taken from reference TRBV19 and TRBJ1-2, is DGGITQSPKYLFRKEGQNVTLSCEQNLNHDAMYWYRQDPGQGLRLIYYSQIVNDFQKGDIAEGYSVSREKKESFPLTVTSAQKNPTAFYLCASTRDSLSHGYTFGSGTRLTVV.

CDR3 in amino acids: CASSPLSGELFF. Written as DNA, the CDR3 is TGTGCCAGCAGTCCCCTGTCCGGGGAGCTGTTTTTT. The chain has TRBV4-2 and TRBJ2-2; D is unresolved. The V gene's germline CDR1 is LGHNA and CDR2 YNFKEQ. The CDR3 loop spans 12 amino acids. Trimming removed 6 bases at V and 6 bases at J, with 8 bases between.

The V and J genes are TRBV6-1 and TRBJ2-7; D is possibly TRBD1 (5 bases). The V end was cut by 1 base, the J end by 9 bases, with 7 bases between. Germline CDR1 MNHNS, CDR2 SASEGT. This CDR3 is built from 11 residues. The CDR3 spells CASSEVTGQYF. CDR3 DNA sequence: TGTGCCAGCAGTGAAGTAACAGGGCAGTACTTC.

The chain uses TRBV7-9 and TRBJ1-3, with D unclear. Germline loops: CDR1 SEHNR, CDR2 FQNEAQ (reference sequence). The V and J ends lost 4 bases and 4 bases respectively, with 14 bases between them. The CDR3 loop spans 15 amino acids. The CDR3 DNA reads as TGTGCCAGCAGCTCTACTTCCCAGGAAGGAAACACCATATATTTT. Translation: CASSSTSQEGNTIYF.

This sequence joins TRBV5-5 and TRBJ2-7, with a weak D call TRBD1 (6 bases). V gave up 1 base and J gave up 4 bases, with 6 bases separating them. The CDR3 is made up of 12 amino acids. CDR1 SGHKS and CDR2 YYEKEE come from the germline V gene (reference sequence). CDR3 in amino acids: CASSLTGYEQYV. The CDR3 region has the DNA TGTGCCAGCAGCTTGACAGGGTACGAGCAGTACGTC.

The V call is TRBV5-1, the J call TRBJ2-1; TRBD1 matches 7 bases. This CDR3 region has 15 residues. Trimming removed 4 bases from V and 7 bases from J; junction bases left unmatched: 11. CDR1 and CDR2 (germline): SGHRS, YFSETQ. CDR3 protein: CASSASTGSGNEQFF. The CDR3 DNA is TGCGCCAGCAGCGCTTCGACAGGGTCTGGAAATGAGCAGTTCTTC.

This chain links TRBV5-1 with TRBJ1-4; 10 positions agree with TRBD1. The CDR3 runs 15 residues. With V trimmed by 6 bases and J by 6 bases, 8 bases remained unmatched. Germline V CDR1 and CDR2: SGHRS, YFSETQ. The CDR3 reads CASTSSGTGDEKLFF. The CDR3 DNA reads TGCGCCAGCACCTCATCCGGGACAGGGGATGAAAAACTGTTTTTT.

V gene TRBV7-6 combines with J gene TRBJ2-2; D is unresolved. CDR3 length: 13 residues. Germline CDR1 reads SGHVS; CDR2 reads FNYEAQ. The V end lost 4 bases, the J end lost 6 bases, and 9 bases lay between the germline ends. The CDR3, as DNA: TGTGCCAGCAGCTCCTCTATCCCCGGGGAGCTGTTTTTT. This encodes CASSSSIPGELFF.

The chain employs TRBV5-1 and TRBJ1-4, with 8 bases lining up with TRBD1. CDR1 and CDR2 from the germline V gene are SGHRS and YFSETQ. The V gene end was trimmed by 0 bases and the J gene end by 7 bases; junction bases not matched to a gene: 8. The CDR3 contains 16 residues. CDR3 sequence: CASSLAGQGGSEKLFF. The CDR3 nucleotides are TGCGCCAGCAGCTTGGCTGGACAGGGAGGTAGTGAAAAACTGTTTTTT.

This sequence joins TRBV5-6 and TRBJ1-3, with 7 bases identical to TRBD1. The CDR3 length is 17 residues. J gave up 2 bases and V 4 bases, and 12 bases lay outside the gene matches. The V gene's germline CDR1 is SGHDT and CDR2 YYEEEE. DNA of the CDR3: TGTGCCAGCAGCGGACGGAAGGGGGCTTTCCCTGGAAACACCATATATTTT. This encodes CASSGRKGAFPGNTIYF.

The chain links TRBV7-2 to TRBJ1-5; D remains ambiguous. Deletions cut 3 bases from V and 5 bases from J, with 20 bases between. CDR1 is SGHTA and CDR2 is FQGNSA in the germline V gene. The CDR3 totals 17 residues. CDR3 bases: TGTGCCAGCAGCTTGTACGCCAGCTCGGGAGGCGATCAGCCCCAGCATTTT. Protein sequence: CASSLYASSGGDQPQHF.